This passage covers 19 T cell receptor beta chains from one sample sequenced in a study of monozygotic twins with inflammatory bowel disease. No DNA is given; TCRdb re-called the 5' RACE reads and lists each CDR3 protein once. The repertoire table contains 350,000 to 500,000 distinct CDR3 sequences. The material sequenced was blood. The receptors were sampled from a human donor with ulcerative colitis or Crohn's disease, or a healthy co-twin of an affected twin (not recorded which).

The rearrangement joins TRBV11-2 to TRBJ2-5; TCRdb selects TRBD1, and the lack of DNA leaves this call unchecked. The germline gives CDR1 SGHAT, CDR2 FQNNGV. The CDR3 contains 14 residues. The CDR3 here is CASSFPGSLETQYF.

The V gene is TRBV18, the J gene TRBJ2-1; TCRdb returns TRBD2, unconfirmable since there is no DNA. CDR1 and CDR2 (germline): KGHSH, LQKENI. CDR3 length: 15 amino acids. The CDR3 protein is CASSPRTSGINEQFF.

This chain joins TRBV28 and TRBJ1-2. Per the germline V gene, CDR1 is MDHEN and CDR2 is SYDVKM. The CDR3 has 12 amino acids. CDR3 sequence reads: CASTTAIYGYTF.

The chain uses TRBV5-1 and TRBJ2-6; TCRdb's assignment of TRBD1 cannot be checked, as there is no DNA. Germline V gene sequence: CDR1 SGHRS, CDR2 YFSETQ. The CDR3 loop spans 15 amino acids. CDR3 protein: CASSRTGAGANVLTF.

The CDR3 sequence is CASSQDAGTKNSPLHF. This chain links TRBV4-2 with TRBJ1-6; TCRdb calls TRBD1, which cannot be checked without DNA. This CDR3 is built from 16 residues. Germline V lookup: CDR1 LGHNA, CDR2 YNFKEQ.

The chain joins TRBV7-9 to TRBJ2-3; the D gene TCRdb calls, TRBD2, cannot be checked with no DNA. Germline assignment: CDR1 SEHNR and CDR2 FQNEAQ (reference sequence). CDR3 length: 16 residues. CDR3 sequence reads: CASSLLGRAPTDTQYF.

The chain employs TRBV11-2 and TRBJ2-1; the TCRdb call, TRBD2, lacks DNA for checking. Germline loops: CDR1 SGHAT, CDR2 FQNNGV. This CDR3 has 17 amino acids. CDR3 amino acids: CASSPTGWEKTSHEQFF.

The chain is built from TRBV7-9 and TRBJ1-4. The germline gives CDR1 SEHNR, CDR2 FQNEAQ (reference sequence). This CDR3 contains 13 residues. The CDR3 region is CASSLDGKEKLFF.

This sequence joins TRBV12-3 or TRBV12-4 and TRBJ1-1. The CDR3 has 14 residues. The CDR3 sequence: CASSSLLANTEAFF.

The chain uses TRBV29-1 and TRBJ1-2; TCRdb picks TRBD1, but there is no DNA to check that call. Per germline, CDR1 SQVTM and CDR2 ANQGSEA. This CDR3 spans 13 amino acids. CDR3 region: CSADRGVSYGYTF. The full variable domain, completed using reference TRBV29-1 and TRBJ1-2, is SAVISQKPSRDICQRGTSLTIQCQVDSQVTMMFWYRQQPGQSLTLIATANQGSEATYESGFVIDKFPISRPNLTFSTLTVSNMSPEDSSIYLCSADRGVSYGYTFGSGTRLTVV.

The V gene is TRBV29-1, the J gene TRBJ2-6. This CDR3 spans 13 amino acids. Germline CDR1 reads SQVTM; CDR2 reads ANQGSEA. CDR3 residues: CSVMDGGANVLTF.

The rearrangement links TRBV10-3 to TRBJ2-3; TCRdb proposes TRBD1, but this gene call is untestable without DNA. The CDR3 is made up of 12 amino acids. CDR1 is ENHRY and CDR2 is SYGVKD in the germline V gene. CDR3 sequence: CAIRAGEDTQYF.

This chain connects TRBV3-1 to TRBJ2-5; the D call of TRBD2 rests on TCRdb alone, since no DNA is present to check it. Germline V gene data show CDR1 as LGHDT and CDR2 as YNNKEL (reference sequence). CDR3 length: 16 amino acids. The CDR3 loop is CASSHVRGALGETQYF.

The chain links TRBV3-1 to TRBJ2-3. The CDR3 is 11 residues long. CDR1 and CDR2 from the germline V gene are LGHDT and YNNKEL (reference sequence). The chain's CDR3 is CASSQSNTQYF.

The J gene is TRBJ1-6, the V gene TRBV11-2; TCRdb reports TRBD1, a call that lacks DNA to check it against. The germline gives CDR1 SGHAT, CDR2 FQNNGV. CDR3 size: 14 residues. CDR3 residues: CASSPGTGYKSLHF.

This chain uses TRBV7-8 with TRBJ1-2. This CDR3 has 16 amino acids. Germline values: CDR1 SGHVS, CDR2 FQNEAQ. The CDR3 is CASSPEGPVNNYGYTF.

The chain couples TRBV4-1 to TRBJ1-5; TCRdb returns TRBD1, unconfirmable since there is no DNA. CDR1 is MGHRA and CDR2 is YSYEKL in the germline V gene. The CDR3 is 16 residues long. The CDR3 loop is CASSQDRAVGGQPQHF.

V gene TRBV5-1 combines with J gene TRBJ1-4. Germline-derived CDR1 and CDR2 are SGHRS and YFSETQ. This CDR3 has 15 residues. CDR3: CASSLGTTGREKLFF. Combining the CDR3 with reference TRBV5-1 and TRBJ1-4 gives the whole variable domain KAGVTQTPRYLIKTRGQQVTLSCSPISGHRSVSWYQQTPGQGLQFLFEYFSETQRNKGNFPGRFSGRQFSNSRSEMNVSTLELGDSALYLCASSLGTTGREKLFFGSGTQLSVL.

This sequence joins TRBV12-3 or TRBV12-4 and TRBJ2-2; the TCRdb call, TRBD2, lacks DNA for checking. This CDR3 is built from 16 residues. The CDR3 region is CASRASGRANTGELFF.